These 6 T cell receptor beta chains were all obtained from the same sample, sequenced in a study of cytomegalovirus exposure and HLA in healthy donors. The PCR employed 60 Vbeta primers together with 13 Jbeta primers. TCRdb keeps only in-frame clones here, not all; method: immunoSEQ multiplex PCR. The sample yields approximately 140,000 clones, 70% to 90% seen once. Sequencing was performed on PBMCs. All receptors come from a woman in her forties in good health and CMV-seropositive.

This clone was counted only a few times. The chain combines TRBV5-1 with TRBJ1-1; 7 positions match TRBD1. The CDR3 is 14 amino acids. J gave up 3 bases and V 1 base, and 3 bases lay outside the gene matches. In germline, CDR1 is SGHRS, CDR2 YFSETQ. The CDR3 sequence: CASSLTDRDTEAFF. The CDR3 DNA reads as TGCGCCAGCAGCTTGACCGACAGGGACACTGAAGCTTTCTTT.

In DNA form, the CDR3 reads TGTGCCACCAGCAGACACGGGACAGGCCAAAATCAGCCCCAGCATTTT. Translated, it gives CATSRHGTGQNQPQHF. The chain recombines TRBV15 with TRBJ1-5; 8 bases line up with TRBD1. The CDR3 loop spans 16 amino acids. Germline V gene lookup returns CDR1 LNHNV and CDR2 YYDKDF (reference sequence). The V and J ends lost 2 bases and 4 bases, in that order; junction bases with no gene match: 7.

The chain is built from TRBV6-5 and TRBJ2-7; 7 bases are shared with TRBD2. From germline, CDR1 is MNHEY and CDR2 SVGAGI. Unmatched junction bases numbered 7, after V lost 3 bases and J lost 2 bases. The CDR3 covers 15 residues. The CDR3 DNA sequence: TGTGCCAGCAGTTATGGGGAGGGACCAACCTACGAGCAGTACTTC. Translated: CASSYGEGPTYEQYF.

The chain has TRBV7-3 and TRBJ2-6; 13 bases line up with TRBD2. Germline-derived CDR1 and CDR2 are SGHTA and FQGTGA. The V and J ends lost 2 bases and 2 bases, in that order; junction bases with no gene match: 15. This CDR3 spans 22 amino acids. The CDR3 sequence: CASSLQPATLLAGGPGANVLTF. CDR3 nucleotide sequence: TGTGCCAGCAGCTTACAACCCGCCACATTACTAGCGGGGGGGCCTGGGGCCAACGTCCTGACTTTC.

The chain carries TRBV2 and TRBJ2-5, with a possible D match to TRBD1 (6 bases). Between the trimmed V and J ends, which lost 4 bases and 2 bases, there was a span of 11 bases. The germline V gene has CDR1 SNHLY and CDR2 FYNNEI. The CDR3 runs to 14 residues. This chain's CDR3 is CASSGLGQQETQYF. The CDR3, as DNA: TGTGCCAGCAGTGGATTGGGACAACAAGAGACCCAGTACTTC.

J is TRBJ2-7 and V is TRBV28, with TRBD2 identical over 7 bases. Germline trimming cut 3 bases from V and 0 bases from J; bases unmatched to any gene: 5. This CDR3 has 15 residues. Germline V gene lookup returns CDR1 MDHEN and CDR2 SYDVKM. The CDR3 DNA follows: TGTGCCAGCAGTTTCGGAAGCGGGAACTCCTACGAGCAGTACTTC. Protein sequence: CASSFGSGNSYEQYF.